The rows below give T cell receptor beta chains drawn from one sample of a study of cytomegalovirus exposure and HLA in healthy donors. Assay used: immunoSEQ multiplex PCR; TCRdb lists only in-frame clones, some missing. This table has fewer than 120,000 clones, approximately 87% appearing once. Input material: PBMCs. These receptors came from a woman in her 30s in good health and CMV-seropositive. CDR3s include the opening cysteine and the closing phenylalanine or tryptophan. Each record gives: clone size, J gene, V gene, D gene, CDR3 DNA, CDR3 protein. The D gene is left open where the match is weak. Part of the rows lack a size; the others show once, few, many or a class for expanded clones.

abundance: NA
j_gene: TRBJ2-7
v_gene: TRBV28
d_gene: NA
CDR3nt: TGTGCCAGCAGTAGCGGCTACGAGCAGTACTTC
CDR3aa: CASSSGYEQYF

abundance: NA
j_gene: TRBJ1-2
v_gene: TRBV9
d_gene: TRBD1
CDR3nt: TGTGCCAGCAGCCGTAGGAGGACAGGCGCGCAGAATGGCTACACCTTC
CDR3aa: CASSRRRTGAQNGYTF

abundance: NA
j_gene: TRBJ2-7
v_gene: TRBV5-6
d_gene: NA
CDR3nt: TGTGCCAGCAGCTTGGTTACCTCGGACAGAGGAGAGCAGTACTTC
CDR3aa: CASSLVTSDRGEQYF

abundance: NA
j_gene: TRBJ2-7
v_gene: TRBV9
d_gene: NA
CDR3nt: TGTGCCAGCAGCGTAGCGGGGGGCGCTCAATGGGAGCAGTACTTC
CDR3aa: CASSVAGGAQWEQYF

abundance: NA
j_gene: TRBJ2-5
v_gene: TRBV9
d_gene: NA
CDR3nt: TGTGCCAGCAGCGAGGGGTTCCGGGGGCAAGAGACCCAGTACTTC
CDR3aa: CASSEGFRGQETQYF

abundance: once
j_gene: TRBJ2-3
v_gene: TRBV29-1
d_gene: NA
CDR3nt: TGCAGCGTTGACAGGCTCACAGATACGCAGTATTTT
CDR3aa: CSVDRLTDTQYF

abundance: NA
j_gene: TRBJ1-1
v_gene: TRBV6-1
d_gene: TRBD1
CDR3nt: TGTGCCTCCCAGAGGGCAGGGGGCGATGGCACTGAAGCTTTCTTT
CDR3aa: CASQRAGGDGTEAFF

abundance: NA
j_gene: TRBJ1-1
v_gene: TRBV2
d_gene: TRBD1
CDR3nt: TGTGCCAGCAGTTCTCACAGGGGGGAAACTGAAGCTTTCTTT
CDR3aa: CASSSHRGETEAFF

abundance: NA
j_gene: TRBJ2-3
v_gene: TRBV29-1
d_gene: TRBD1
CDR3nt: TGCAGCACGTATGGGACAGGGGTCAGCACAGATACGCAGTATTTT
CDR3aa: CSTYGTGVSTDTQYF

abundance: few
j_gene: TRBJ1-1
v_gene: TRBV6-5
d_gene: TRBD1
CDR3nt: TGTGCCAGCAGTTACTTGGGACAGCTGAACACTGAAGCTTTCTTT
CDR3aa: CASSYLGQLNTEAFF

abundance: NA
j_gene: TRBJ1-3
v_gene: TRBV28
d_gene: TRBD1
CDR3nt: TGTGCCAGCAGCCTGGGGGGACAGGCGATCTCTGGAAACACCATATATTTT
CDR3aa: CASSLGGQAISGNTIYF

abundance: NA
j_gene: TRBJ1-5
v_gene: TRBV7-6
d_gene: TRBD1
CDR3nt: TGTGCCAGCAGTTTGGAGGCCAGGGGGATGAGCAATCAGCCCCAGCATTTT
CDR3aa: CASSLEARGMSNQPQHF

abundance: NA
j_gene: TRBJ1-1
v_gene: TRBV30
d_gene: NA
CDR3nt: TGTGCCTGGAGTGTCGAGTCCGAAGCTTTCTTT
CDR3aa: CAWSVESEAFF

abundance: NA
j_gene: TRBJ2-7
v_gene: TRBV7-2
d_gene: NA
CDR3nt: TGTGCCAGCAGCTTAGACTTGACTGATATGAAACCCTACGAGCAGTACTTC
CDR3aa: CASSLDLTDMKPYEQYF

abundance: NA
j_gene: TRBJ2-3
v_gene: TRBV6-5
d_gene: TRBD2
CDR3nt: TGTGCCAGCAGTCAACTAGCGAGAAACACAGATACGCAGTATTTT
CDR3aa: CASSQLARNTDTQYF

abundance: NA
j_gene: TRBJ1-2
v_gene: TRBV7-2
d_gene: NA
CDR3nt: TGTGCCAGCAGCTTACGGACAGCTAACTATGGCTACACCTTC
CDR3aa: CASSLRTANYGYTF

abundance: many
j_gene: TRBJ2-2
v_gene: TRBV2
d_gene: NA
CDR3nt: TGTGCCAGCAGGTTCTTTACGAACACCGGGGAGCTGTTTTTT
CDR3aa: CASRFFTNTGELFF

abundance: few
j_gene: TRBJ1-2
v_gene: TRBV10-3
d_gene: NA
CDR3nt: TGTGCTTGCGGGGAACATTATGGCTACACCTTC
CDR3aa: CACGEHYGYTF

abundance: once
j_gene: TRBJ2-7
v_gene: TRBV4-3
d_gene: NA
CDR3nt: TGCGCCAGCAGCCAAGAGGAGGGAGCCGAGCAGTACTTC
CDR3aa: CASSQEEGAEQYF

abundance: NA
j_gene: TRBJ1-1
v_gene: TRBV28
d_gene: TRBD1
CDR3nt: TGTGCCAGCAGCGTCGGGACAGGCCTTGAAGCTTTCTTT
CDR3aa: CASSVGTGLEAFF

abundance: NA
j_gene: TRBJ2-1
v_gene: TRBV5-1
d_gene: TRBD1
CDR3nt: TGCGCCAGCAGGAATCTCCAGGGGGCGTCCCCCAATGAGCAGTTCTTC
CDR3aa: CASRNLQGASPNEQFF

abundance: NA
j_gene: TRBJ1-4
v_gene: TRBV7-8
d_gene: TRBD1
CDR3nt: TGTGCCAGCAGCTTAGGGACAGGGGGCTATGAAAAACTGTTTTTT
CDR3aa: CASSLGTGGYEKLFF

abundance: NA
j_gene: TRBJ2-7
v_gene: TRBV25-1
d_gene: NA
CDR3nt: TGTGCCAGCAGTGAATATATGACTGGGGCCGAGCAGTACTTT
CDR3aa: CASSEYMTGAEQYF

abundance: NA
j_gene: TRBJ2-2
v_gene: TRBV5-1
d_gene: TRBD2
CDR3nt: TGCGCCAGCAGTTTGAGCGGGAGAAACACCGGGGAGCTGTTTTTT
CDR3aa: CASSLSGRNTGELFF

abundance: once
j_gene: TRBJ2-7
v_gene: TRBV10-3
d_gene: NA
CDR3nt: TGTGCCATCAGTGACCTTCCCCTAACAGGTAGCTCCTACGAGCAGTACTTC
CDR3aa: CAISDLPLTGSSYEQYF

abundance: few
j_gene: TRBJ1-6
v_gene: TRBV5-6
d_gene: NA
CDR3nt: TGTGCCAGCAGCGCGGACTATAATTCACCCCTCCACTTT
CDR3aa: CASSADYNSPLHF